The clone carrying this TCR beta chain has more than one count but fewer than ten. Its antigen is as yet unknown. This entry comes from a study of high-grade serous ovarian cancer treatment subgroups. General study results and limits: Same-patient tumor repertoires overlapped at about 0.11 to 0.8; different patients barely overlapped.

Tumor samples were obtained before definitive surgery or chemotherapy. TCRdb's table, derived via immunoSEQ multiplex PCR, lists solely in-frame clones and lacks some. Of around 2,000 clones in the sample, 66% were seen once. Germline V gene sequence: CDR1 MGHDK, CDR2 SYGVNS. With 6 bases removed from V and 7 bases from J, the gap between germline ends came to 9 bases. The CDR3 length is 11 residues. V is TRBV25-1 and J is TRBJ1-1; tentatively, D is TRBD1 (6 bases). Input material: tumor tissue. The receptor comes from a human donor with high-grade serous ovarian cancer. The CDR3 DNA sequence: TGTGCCAGCAGGACAGGAGTTGAAGCTTTCTTT. This encodes CASRTGVEAFF.